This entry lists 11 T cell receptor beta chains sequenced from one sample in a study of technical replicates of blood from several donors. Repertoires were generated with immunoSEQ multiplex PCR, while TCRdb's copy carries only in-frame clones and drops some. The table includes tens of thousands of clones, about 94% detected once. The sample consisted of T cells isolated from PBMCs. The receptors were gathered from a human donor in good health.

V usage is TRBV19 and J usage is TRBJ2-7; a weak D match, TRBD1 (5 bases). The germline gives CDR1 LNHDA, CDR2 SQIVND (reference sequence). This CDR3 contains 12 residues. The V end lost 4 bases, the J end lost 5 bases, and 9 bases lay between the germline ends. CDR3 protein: CASSTTVHEQYF. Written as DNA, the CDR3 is TGTGCCAGTAGTACGACAGTCCACGAGCAGTACTTC.

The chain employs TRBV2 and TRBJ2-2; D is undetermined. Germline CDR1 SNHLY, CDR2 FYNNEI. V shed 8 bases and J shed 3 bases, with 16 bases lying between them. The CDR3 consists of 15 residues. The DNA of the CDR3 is TGTGCCAGCGTAACGGAGTCGGCCCACACCGGGGAGCTGTTTTTT. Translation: CASVTESAHTGELFF. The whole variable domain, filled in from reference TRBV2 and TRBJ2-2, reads EPEVTQTPSHQVTQMGQEVILRCVPISNHLYFYWYRQILGQKVEFLVSFYNNEISEKSEIFDDQFSVERPDGSNFTLKIRSTKLEDSAMYFCASVTESAHTGELFFGEGSRLTVL.

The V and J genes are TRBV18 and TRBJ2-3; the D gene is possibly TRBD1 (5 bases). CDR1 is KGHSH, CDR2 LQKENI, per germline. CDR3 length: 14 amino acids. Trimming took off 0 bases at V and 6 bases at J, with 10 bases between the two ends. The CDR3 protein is CASSPPPRADTQYF. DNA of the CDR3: TGTGCCAGCTCACCACCGCCCAGGGCGGATACGCAGTATTTT.

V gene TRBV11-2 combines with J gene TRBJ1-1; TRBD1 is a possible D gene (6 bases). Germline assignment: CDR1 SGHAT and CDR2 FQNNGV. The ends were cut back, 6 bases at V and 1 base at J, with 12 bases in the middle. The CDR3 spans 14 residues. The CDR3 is CASRIQGPNTEAFF. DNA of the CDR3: TGTGCCAGCAGGATACAGGGACCGAACACTGAAGCTTTCTTT. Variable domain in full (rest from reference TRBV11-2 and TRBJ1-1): EAGVAQSPRYKIIEKRQSVAFWCNPISGHATLYWYQQILGQGPKLLIQFQNNGVVDDSQLPKDRFSAERLKGVDSTLKIQPAKLEDSAVYLCASRIQGPNTEAFFGQGTRLTVV.

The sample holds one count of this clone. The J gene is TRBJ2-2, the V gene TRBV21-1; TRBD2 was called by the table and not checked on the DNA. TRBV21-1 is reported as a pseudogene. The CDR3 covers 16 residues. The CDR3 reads CASSTRLAGGAGELFF. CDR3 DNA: TGTGCCAGCAGCACCCGACTAGCGGGAGGCGCCGGGGAGCTGTTTTTT.

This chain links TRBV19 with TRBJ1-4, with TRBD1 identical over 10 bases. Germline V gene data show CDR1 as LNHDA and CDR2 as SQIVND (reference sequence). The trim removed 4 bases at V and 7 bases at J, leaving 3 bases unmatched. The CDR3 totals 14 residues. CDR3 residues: CASSRTGGIEKLFF. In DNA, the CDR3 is TGTGCCAGTAGTAGGACAGGGGGAATTGAAAAACTGTTTTTT. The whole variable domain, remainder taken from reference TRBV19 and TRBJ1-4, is DGGITQSPKYLFRKEGQNVTLSCEQNLNHDAMYWYRQDPGQGLRLIYYSQIVNDFQKGDIAEGYSVSREKKESFPLTVTSAQKNPTAFYLCASSRTGGIEKLFFGSGTQLSVL.

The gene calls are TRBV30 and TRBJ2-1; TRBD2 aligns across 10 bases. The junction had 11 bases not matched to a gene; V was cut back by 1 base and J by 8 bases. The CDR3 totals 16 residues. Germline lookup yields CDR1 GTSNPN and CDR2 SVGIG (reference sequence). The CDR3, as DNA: TGTGCCTGGAGTGGTAGTAGCGGGAGGACTATGGATGAGCAGTTCTTC. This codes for CAWSGSSGRTMDEQFF.

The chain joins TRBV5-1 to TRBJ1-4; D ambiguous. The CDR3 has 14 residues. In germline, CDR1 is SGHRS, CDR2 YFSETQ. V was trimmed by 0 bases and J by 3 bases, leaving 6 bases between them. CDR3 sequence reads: CASSLGISNEKLFF. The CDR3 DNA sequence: TGCGCCAGCAGCTTGGGTATATCTAATGAAAAACTGTTTTTT.

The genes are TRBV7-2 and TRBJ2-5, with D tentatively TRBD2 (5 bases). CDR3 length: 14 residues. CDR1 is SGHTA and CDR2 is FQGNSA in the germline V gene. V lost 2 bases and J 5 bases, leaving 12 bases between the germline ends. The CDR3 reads CASSLSTVAETQYF. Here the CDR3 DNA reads TGTGCCAGCAGCTTAAGTACGGTAGCGGAGACCCAGTACTTC.

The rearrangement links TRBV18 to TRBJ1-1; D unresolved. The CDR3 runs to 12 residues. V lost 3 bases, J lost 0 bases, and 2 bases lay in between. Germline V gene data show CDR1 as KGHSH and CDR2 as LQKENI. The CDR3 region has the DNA TGTGCCAGCTCACCCATGAACACTGAAGCTTTCTTT. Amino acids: CASSPMNTEAFF.

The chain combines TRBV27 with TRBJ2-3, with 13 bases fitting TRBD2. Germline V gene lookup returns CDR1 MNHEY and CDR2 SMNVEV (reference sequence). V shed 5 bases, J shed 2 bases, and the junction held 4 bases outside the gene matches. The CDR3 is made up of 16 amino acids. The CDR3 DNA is TGTGCCAGCAGTGAACTAGCGGGAGGGTACACAGATACGCAGTATTTT. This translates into CASSELAGGYTDTQYF.